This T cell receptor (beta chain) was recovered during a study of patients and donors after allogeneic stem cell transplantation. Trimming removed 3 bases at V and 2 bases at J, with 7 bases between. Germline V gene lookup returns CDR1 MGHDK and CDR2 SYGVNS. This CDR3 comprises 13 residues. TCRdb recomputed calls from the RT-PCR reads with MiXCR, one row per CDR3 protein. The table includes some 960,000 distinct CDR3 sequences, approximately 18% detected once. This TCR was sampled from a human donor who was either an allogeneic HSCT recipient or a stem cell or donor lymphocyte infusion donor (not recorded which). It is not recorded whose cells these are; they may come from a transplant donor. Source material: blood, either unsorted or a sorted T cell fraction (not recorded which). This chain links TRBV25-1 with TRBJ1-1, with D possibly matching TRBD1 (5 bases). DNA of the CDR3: TGTGCCAGCAGTGAGGGGGATAACACTGAAGCTTTCTTT. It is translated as CASSEGDNTEAFF.